The subject of this entry is one TCR beta chain. As yet, its antigen is unknown. Samples with a second dose at about 4 or about 12 weeks were pooled together. The sample is drawn from a study of T cell responses to AZD1222 COVID-19 vaccine. Notes on the study in general: Repertoires were sampled only after the peak T cell response. The sample set comprised mostly white British donors with more females, and clonal diversity was possibly underestimated. Reports indicate that nearly half of spike-specific TCRs are directed at unmutated variant regions.

The repertoire was sequenced with immunoSEQ multiplex PCR; TCRdb's copy has only in-frame clones and lacks some. The sample holds about 170,000 clones, roughly 87% seen once. Germline CDR1 reads LGHDT; CDR2 reads YNNKEL (reference sequence). CDR3 length: 13 residues. V was pared by 4 bases and J by 7 bases, with 13 bases between. The receptor was isolated from an adult who received the AZD1222 COVID-19 vaccine. The V gene is TRBV3-1 (or the pseudogene TRBV3-2), the J gene TRBJ1-1, with D perhaps matching TRBD1 (6 bases). The sequences come from peripheral blood, collected 28 days after the second AZD1222 dose. The CDR3 DNA is TGTGCCAGCAGCCTTGGGGGCGGCGGTGAAGCTTTCTTT. Its translation is CASSLGGGGEAFF.